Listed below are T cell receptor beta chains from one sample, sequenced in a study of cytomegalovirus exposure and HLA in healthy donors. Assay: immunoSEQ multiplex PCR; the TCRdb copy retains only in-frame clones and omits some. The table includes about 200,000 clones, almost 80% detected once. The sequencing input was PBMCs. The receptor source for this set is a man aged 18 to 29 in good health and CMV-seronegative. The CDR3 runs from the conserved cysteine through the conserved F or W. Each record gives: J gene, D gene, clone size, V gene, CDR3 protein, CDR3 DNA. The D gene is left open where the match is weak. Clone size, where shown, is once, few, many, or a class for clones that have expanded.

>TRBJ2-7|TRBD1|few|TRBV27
CASSLAATGGGYEQYF
TGTGCCAGCAGTTTAGCGGCGACAGGGGGTGGGTACGAGCAGTACTTC
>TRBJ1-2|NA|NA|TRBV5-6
CASTRKTANYGYTF
TGTGCCAGCACCCGTAAAACAGCTAACTATGGCTACACCTTC
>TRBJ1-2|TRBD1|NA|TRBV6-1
CASGEGGQANYGYTF
TGTGCCAGCGGTGAAGGGGGACAGGCTAACTATGGCTACACCTTC
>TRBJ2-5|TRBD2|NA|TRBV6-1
CASSEVGGGRETQYF
TGTGCCAGCAGTGAAGTTGGGGGAGGGCGAGAGACCCAGTACTTC
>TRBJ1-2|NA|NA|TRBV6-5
CASSSPGQYGYTF
TGTGCCAGCAGTTCCCCCGGACAGTATGGCTACACCTTC
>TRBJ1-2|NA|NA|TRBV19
CASSIPGDYGYTF
TGTGCCAGTAGTATCCCAGGGGATTATGGCTACACCTTC
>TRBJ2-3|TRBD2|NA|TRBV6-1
CASSGGGPTDTQYF
TGTGCCAGCAGTGGGGGGGGTCCCACAGATACGCAGTATTTT
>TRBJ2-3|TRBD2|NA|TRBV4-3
CASSQVGLVTDTQYF
TGCGCCAGCAGCCAAGTGGGACTAGTCACAGATACGCAGTATTTT
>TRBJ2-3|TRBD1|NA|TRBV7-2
CASSLVGTAPTDTQYF
TGTGCCAGCAGCTTAGTGGGGACAGCACCCACAGATACGCAGTATTTT
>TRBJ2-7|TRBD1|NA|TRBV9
CASSVDGQGLLYEQYF
TGTGCCAGCAGCGTAGACGGACAGGGCCTCCTCTACGAGCAGTACTTC
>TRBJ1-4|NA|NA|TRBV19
CASSIESGNQEKLFF
TGTGCCAGTAGTATTGAGTCAGGGAATCAAGAAAAACTGTTTTTT
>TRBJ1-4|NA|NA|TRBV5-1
CASRYGEGQEKLFF
TGCGCCAGCAGATATGGGGAGGGGCAAGAAAAACTGTTTTTT
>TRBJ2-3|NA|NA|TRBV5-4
CASSLMDLPGADTQYF
TGTGCCAGCAGCTTGATGGACTTGCCGGGGGCAGATACGCAGTATTTT
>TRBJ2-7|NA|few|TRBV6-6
CACRWSGINDYEQYF
TGTGCCTGCAGGTGGTCGGGGATTAATGATTACGAGCAGTACTTC
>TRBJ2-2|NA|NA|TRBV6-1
CASSERGAYTGELFF
TGTGCCAGCAGTGAACGGGGGGCGTACACCGGGGAGCTGTTTTTT
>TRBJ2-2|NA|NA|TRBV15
CATSNTDYFTGELFF
TGTGCCACCAGCAACACGGACTATTTCACCGGGGAGCTGTTTTTT
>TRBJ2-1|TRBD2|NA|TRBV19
CASSIGVAGNVIHEQFF
TGTGCCAGTAGTATAGGGGTAGCGGGAAATGTAATCCATGAGCAGTTCTTC
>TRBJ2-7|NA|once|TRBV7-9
CASSLVGDEQYF
TGTGCCAGCAGCTTAGTAGGAGACGAGCAGTACTTC
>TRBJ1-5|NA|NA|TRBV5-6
CASSSNDKPNQPQHF
TGTGCCAGCAGCTCAAACGACAAGCCCAATCAGCCCCAGCATTTT
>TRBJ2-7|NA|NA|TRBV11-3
CASSFGGLYEQYF
TGTGCCAGCAGCTTCGGAGGTCTCTACGAGCAGTACTTC
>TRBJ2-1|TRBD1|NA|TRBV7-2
CASSPHPGQGALEQFF
TGTGCCAGCAGTCCCCATCCGGGACAGGGGGCGCTTGAGCAGTTCTTC
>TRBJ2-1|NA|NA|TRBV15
CATSRDRSWRGVNEQFF
TGTGCCACCAGCAGAGATAGATCGTGGCGGGGCGTGAATGAGCAGTTCTTC
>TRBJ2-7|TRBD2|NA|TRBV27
CASSSRPELAGDNEQYF
TGTGCCAGCAGTTCCCGCCCTGAACTAGCGGGAGACAACGAGCAGTACTTC
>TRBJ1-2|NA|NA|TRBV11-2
CASSSDYREKHGYTF
TGTGCCAGCAGCTCCGACTACAGGGAGAAGCATGGCTACACCTTC
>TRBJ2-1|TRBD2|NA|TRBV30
CAGTSGRLNEQFF
TGTGCCGGGACTAGCGGGAGGTTAAATGAGCAGTTCTTC
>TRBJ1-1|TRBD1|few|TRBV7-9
CSSSLGATGTAMNTEAFF
TGTTCCAGCAGCTTAGGAGCCACCGGGACAGCCATGAACACTGAAGCTTTCTTT
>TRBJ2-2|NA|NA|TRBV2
CASSEVRELFF
TGTGCCAGCAGTGAAGTCAGGGAGCTGTTTTTT
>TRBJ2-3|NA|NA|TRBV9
CASSAGRATDTQYF
TGTGCCAGCAGCGCCGGCAGGGCCACAGATACGCAGTATTTT
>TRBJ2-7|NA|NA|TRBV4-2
CASSQVAGNLYEQYF
TGTGCCAGCAGCCAAGTCGCAGGGAACCTTTACGAGCAGTACTTC
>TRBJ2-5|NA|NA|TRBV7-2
CASSLGWRGPSETQYF
TGTGCCAGCAGCTTAGGGTGGAGGGGGCCAAGTGAGACCCAGTACTTC
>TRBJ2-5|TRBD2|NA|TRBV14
CASSQEVLAGEETQYF
TGTGCCAGCAGCCAAGAGGTGCTAGCGGGGGAAGAGACCCAGTACTTC
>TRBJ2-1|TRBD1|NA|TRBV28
CASRSGGSEQFF
TGTGCCAGCAGGTCAGGGGGCAGTGAGCAGTTCTTC
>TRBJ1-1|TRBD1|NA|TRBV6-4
CASSETGRLTEAFF
TGTGCCAGCAGTGAGACAGGGAGGTTGACTGAAGCTTTCTTT
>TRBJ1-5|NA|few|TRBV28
CASSPGLRMEINQPQHF
TGTGCCAGCAGCCCCGGACTTCGGATGGAGATCAATCAGCCCCAGCATTTT
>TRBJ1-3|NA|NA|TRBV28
CASSPLFYSGNTIYF
TGTGCCAGCAGCCCACTGTTCTACTCTGGAAACACCATATATTTT
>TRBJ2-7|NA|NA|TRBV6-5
CASSPRGASYEQYF
TGTGCCAGCAGTCCCCGGGGGGCTTCCTACGAGCAGTACTTC
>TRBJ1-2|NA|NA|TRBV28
CASTTPSGTPDYGYTF
TGTGCCAGCACCACCCCGTCGGGAACTCCTGACTATGGCTACACCTTC
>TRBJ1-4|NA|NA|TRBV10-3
CAISPQGTEKLFF
TGTGCCATCAGCCCACAGGGAACTGAAAAACTGTTTTTT
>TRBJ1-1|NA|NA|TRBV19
CASTRGGNTEAFF
TGTGCCAGTACCCGGGGAGGTAACACTGAAGCTTTCTTT
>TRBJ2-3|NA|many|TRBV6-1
CASSPGTLGADTQYF
TGTGCCAGCAGTCCCGGGACACTGGGCGCAGATACGCAGTATTTT
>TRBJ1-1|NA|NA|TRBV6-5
CASWGVVNTEAFF
TGTGCCAGCTGGGGGGTGGTGAACACTGAAGCTTTCTTT
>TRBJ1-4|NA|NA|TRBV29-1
CSVEDLEDGNEKLFF
TGCAGCGTTGAAGATCTGGAGGACGGGAATGAAAAACTGTTTTTT